What follows are 2 T cell receptor beta chains derived from one specimen sequenced in a study of beta chain features in type 1 diabetes. As every portion of the isolated RNA was reverse transcribed, the sequencing read expressed TCRB transcripts. The assay was immunoSEQ multiplex PCR, and TCRdb's table has in-frame clones only and misses some. Seen here are nearly 700,000 clones, 13% observed once, and the top ten hold 0.022%. No cognate antigen is known for these TCRs. Study-wide results and limits: All four CD4+ subsets from Type 1 diabetes patients carried moderately but significantly shorter TCRB CDR3s.

Material: naive CD4+ T cells from blood. These receptors originate from a man younger than 35 with type 1 diabetes.

The V and J genes are TRBV27 and TRBJ2-1; 7 bases match TRBD1. This CDR3 is built from 16 residues. The junction had 11 bases not matched to a gene; V was cut back by 6 bases and J by 3 bases. Germline CDR1 and CDR2: MNHEY and SMNVEV (reference sequence). CDR3 sequence reads: CASSPQGDRYYNEQFF. As DNA, the CDR3 is TGTGCCAGCAGCCCCCAAGGGGACAGATACTACAATGAGCAGTTCTTC.

This clone was counted between two and nine times. V and J are TRBV10-1 and TRBJ1-1; D unclear. Trimming took off 10 bases at V and 10 bases at J, with 13 bases between the two ends. The CDR3 consists of 10 residues. Germline lookup yields CDR1 WNHNN and CDR2 SYGVQD (reference sequence). CDR3 sequence: CAKSDGGAFF. The CDR3 nucleotides read TGCGCCAAGTCGGACGGTGGAGCTTTCTTT.